This TCR beta chain came from a study of Graves' ophthalmopathy and Graves' hyperthyroidism (dated by TCRdb to about 2018). Notes on the research overall: Hyperthyroidism was defined as stable when no progression to ophthalmopathy occurred within 18 months of follow-up. To explore V-J signatures distinguishing ophthalmopathy from hyperthyroidism, a discovery set of under 110 patients (roughly 42 ophthalmopathy, 55 to 60 stable hyperthyroidism) was enrolled. Once sampling was done, hyperthyroidism patients were given methimazole at a starting dose of 30 mg daily, while ophthalmopathy patients were given high-dose intravenous methylprednisolone. An independent validation cohort was composed of 18 hyperthyroidism patients and about 17 patients who later progressed from hyperthyroidism to ophthalmopathy. To tell Graves' ophthalmopathy apart from Graves' hyperthyroidism, and to predict which patients would progress to ophthalmopathy, the study relied on TCR beta repertoire signatures. In total, approximately 140 blood samples were TCR-sequenced: under 45 ophthalmopathy, some 75 hyperthyroidism and about 17 hyperthyroidism-to-ophthalmopathy patients. T-cell repertoires of thyroid tissue and blood were compared in more than five hyperthyroidism patients. The research as a whole found: Sample size was not predetermined statistically, and investigators were not blinded to group allocation. Most expanded thyroid clonotypes with a frequency above 0.001 also appeared in blood, which suggests that blood repertoires may reflect the immune response in the thyroid. In validation, the model predicted ophthalmopathy progression with more than 55% sensitivity and approximately 78% specificity; roughly 12 predicted patients were CT-confirmed with GO in a median of approximately six months. Ophthalmopathy was separated from stable hyperthyroidism by the 13-signature model with just under 90% sensitivity and roughly 83% specificity in cross-validation and with 80%/75% in the test set.

TCR beta CDR3 regions were amplified from RNA transcripts for repertoire sequencing. HTBI primers and the Qiagen OneStep RT-PCR kit were used in a first-round RT-PCR, which was followed by a second-round multiplex PCR, size selection and purification. Libraries were sequenced paired-end with 100 bp reads on an Illumina HiSeq2000. The study's own analysis went as follows. SOAPnuke was used to process the reads, removing any read that contained adapters or uncalled bases, had a mean Phred below 15, or lacked an exact match to the constant primer or identifier. COPE v1.2.5 was used to merge high-quality paired reads. Clonotypes were defined as unique nucleotide sequences and were aligned to IMGT TRB V, D and J references using MiTCR v1.1. The analysis was limited to V-J combinations with a frequency above 0.0001, which together covered around 99% of the repertoires. For each V-J combination, a TCR clonal expansion and chaos score was defined as the ratio of F50 clonal expansion to chaos observed in the TCRdist matrix. Welch's t-statistics and random forest were used to reduce the features to 13 V-J combinations, which were then used as input to a naive Bayes classifier. Thyroid-blood repertoire similarity was quantified with the Morisita-Horn index. TCRdb redid the processing of the public reads, applying fastp at Q25 and MiXCR, and retained in-frame beta chains. Duplicate CDR3 protein sequences are folded into a single record with the most common DNA and genes. The V and J calls follow TCRdb's processing rather than the paper's. The sample profile shows 500,000 to 700,000 distinct CDR3 sequences; just under 40% of them were found once. The ten most abundant clones make up less than 4.5% of the sample.

The CDR3 numbers 14 residues from cysteine through phenylalanine. The CDR3 DNA has 42 bases and is translated from base 1. CDR1 SEHNR and CDR2 FQNEAQ were looked up in the germline V gene (reference sequence). Patients with hyperthyroidism were aged 18 to 65 years, had been newly diagnosed, and had a disease duration of less than 2 months. Patients with other autoimmune diseases, uncontrolled infections, pregnancy or lactation were excluded. Diagnosis relied on clinical symptoms, serum thyroxine, TRAb, thyroid ultrasound and orbital computed tomography. Trizol reagent was used to extract the total RNA, and its quality was then checked on an Agilent 2100 Bioanalyzer. This clonotype came up once. Its target antigen remains unknown. Relative to the germline gene, one junction end is altered; a read error may explain this.

This clonotype originated in an adult man with Graves' hyperthyroidism. The chain is encoded by TRBV7-9 joined to TRBJ2-6; a weak D assignment points to TRBD1 (6 bases agree). The sequencing input was peripheral blood or thyroid tissue (not recorded which). Here is the DNA: TGTGCCAGCAGCTTAGGGGCAGGGGACAACGTCCTGACTTTC. It translates to CASSLGAGDNVLTF.